This T cell receptor beta chain is from a study of human T cells and chemical hapten exposure. Study background: Diphenylcyclopropenone, dosed weekly to the scalp, was given to patients throughout the approximately 25-week study.

As concerns this clonotype: Its antigen is currently unknown. A read error may explain this, as a much larger clone is one base away.

The library tagged each cDNA molecule with unique molecular identifiers. TCRdb passed the RACE reads through MiXCR, listing each CDR3 protein once. The sample lists 180,000 or so distinct CDR3 sequences, approximately 14% occurring once. This CDR3 contains 15 residues. V gave up 6 bases and J gave up 0 bases, with 14 bases separating them. Regarding the study as a whole: The number of TCRs above 1 in 1000 frequency did not change after DPC sensitization.

Time point denoted: patch test 1, 2 weeks after DPC sensitization. The sample's treatment: therapeutic diphenylcyclopropenone sensitization with weekly scalp DPC. The sequences come from whole blood, collected in connection with sensitization to the hapten diphenylcyclopropenone (DPC). The TCR was taken from a woman aged 25 to 39 with alopecia areata. Some clones in this sample may be carry-over from other donors' samples. The chain recombines TRBV12-3 or TRBV12-4 with TRBJ1-1; D is unclear. For the CDR3, the DNA is TGTGCCAGCAGCAACAGAGGGAGCATGAACACTGAAGCTTTCTTT. This encodes CASSNRGSMNTEAFF.